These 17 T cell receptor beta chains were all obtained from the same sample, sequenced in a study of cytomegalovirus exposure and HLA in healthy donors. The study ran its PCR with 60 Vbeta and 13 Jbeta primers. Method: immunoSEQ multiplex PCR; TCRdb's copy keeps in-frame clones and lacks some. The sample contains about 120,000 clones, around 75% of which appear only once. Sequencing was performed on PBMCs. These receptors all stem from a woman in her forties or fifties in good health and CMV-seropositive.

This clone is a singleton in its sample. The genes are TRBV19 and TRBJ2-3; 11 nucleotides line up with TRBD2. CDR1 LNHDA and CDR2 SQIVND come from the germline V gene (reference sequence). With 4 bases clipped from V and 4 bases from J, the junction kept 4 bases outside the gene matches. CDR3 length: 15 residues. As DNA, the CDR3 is TGTGCCAGTAGTAGGTTAGCGGGGGGGGCAGATACGCAGTATTTT. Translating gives CASSRLAGGADTQYF.

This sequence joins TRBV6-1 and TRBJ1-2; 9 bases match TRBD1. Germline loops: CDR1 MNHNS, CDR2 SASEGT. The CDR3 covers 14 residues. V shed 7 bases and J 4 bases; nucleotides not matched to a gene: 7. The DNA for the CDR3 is TGTGCCAGCATTCCGGGACAGGGAACCTATGGCTACACCTTC. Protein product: CASIPGQGTYGYTF.

The CDR3 loop reads CATSGWGQAFPQPQHF. The CDR3 coding sequence is TGTGCCACCAGCGGGTGGGGACAGGCCTTCCCACAGCCCCAGCATTTT. The V gene is TRBV15, the J gene TRBJ1-5, with 8 bases identical to TRBD1. The CDR3 totals 16 residues. From germline, CDR1 is LNHNV and CDR2 YYDKDF (reference sequence). The trim removed 5 bases at V and 7 bases at J, leaving 13 bases unmatched.

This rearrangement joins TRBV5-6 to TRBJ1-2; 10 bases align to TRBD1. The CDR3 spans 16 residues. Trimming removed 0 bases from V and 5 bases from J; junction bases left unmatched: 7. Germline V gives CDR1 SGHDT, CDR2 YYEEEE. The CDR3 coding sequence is TGTGCCAGCAGCTTGGCAGGGACAGGGGTATCGTATGGCTACACCTTC. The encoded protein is CASSLAGTGVSYGYTF.

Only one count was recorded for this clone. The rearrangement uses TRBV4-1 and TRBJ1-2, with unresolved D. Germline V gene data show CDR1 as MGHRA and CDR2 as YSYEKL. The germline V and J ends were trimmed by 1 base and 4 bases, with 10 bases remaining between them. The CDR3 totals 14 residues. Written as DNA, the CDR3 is TGCGCCAGCAGCCAAGGGGCGGGGTCCTATGGCTACACCTTC. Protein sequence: CASSQGAGSYGYTF.

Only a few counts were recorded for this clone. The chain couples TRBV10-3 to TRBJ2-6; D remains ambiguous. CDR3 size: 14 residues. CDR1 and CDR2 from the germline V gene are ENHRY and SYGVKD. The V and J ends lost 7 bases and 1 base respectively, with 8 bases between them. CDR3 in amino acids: CAITKSSGANVLTF. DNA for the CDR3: TGTGCCATCACTAAATCATCTGGGGCCAACGTCCTGACTTTC.

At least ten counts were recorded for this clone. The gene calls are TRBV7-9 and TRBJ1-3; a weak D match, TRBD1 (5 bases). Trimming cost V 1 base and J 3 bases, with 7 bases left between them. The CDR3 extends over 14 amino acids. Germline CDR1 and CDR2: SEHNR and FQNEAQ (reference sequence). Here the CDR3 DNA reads TGTGCCAGCAGCTTAGGGACATTTGGAAACACCATATATTTT. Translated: CASSLGTFGNTIYF.

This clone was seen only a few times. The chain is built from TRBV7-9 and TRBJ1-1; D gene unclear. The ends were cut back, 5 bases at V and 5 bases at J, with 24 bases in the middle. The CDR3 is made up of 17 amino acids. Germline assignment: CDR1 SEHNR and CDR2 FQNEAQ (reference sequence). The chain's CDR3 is CASSLGRSSEGRTEAFF. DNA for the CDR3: TGTGCCAGCAGCCTAGGGAGGTCGAGTGAAGGGAGGACTGAAGCTTTCTTT.

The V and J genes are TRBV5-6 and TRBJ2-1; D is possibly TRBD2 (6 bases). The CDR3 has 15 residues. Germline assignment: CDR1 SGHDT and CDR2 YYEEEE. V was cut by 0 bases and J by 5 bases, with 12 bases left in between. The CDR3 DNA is TGTGCCAGCAGCTTGGTGACTAGAGCCCACAATGAGCAGTTCTTC. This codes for CASSLVTRAHNEQFF.

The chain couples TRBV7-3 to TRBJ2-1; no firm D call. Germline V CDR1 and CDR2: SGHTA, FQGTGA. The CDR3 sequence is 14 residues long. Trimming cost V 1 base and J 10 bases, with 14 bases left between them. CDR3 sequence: CASSLNTGAEEQFF. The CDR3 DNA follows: TGTGCCAGCAGCTTAAATACTGGCGCGGAGGAGCAGTTCTTC.

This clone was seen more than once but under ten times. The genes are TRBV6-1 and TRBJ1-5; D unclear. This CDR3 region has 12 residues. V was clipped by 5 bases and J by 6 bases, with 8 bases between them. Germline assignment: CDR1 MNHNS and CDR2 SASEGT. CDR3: CASSTGGQPQHF. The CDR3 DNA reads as TGTGCCAGCAGTACGGGTGGTCAGCCCCAGCATTTT.

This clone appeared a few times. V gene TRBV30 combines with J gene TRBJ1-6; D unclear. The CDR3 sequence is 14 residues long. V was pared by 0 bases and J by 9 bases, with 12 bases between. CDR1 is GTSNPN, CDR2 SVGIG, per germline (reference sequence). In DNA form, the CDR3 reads TGTGCCTGGAGTGTACTGGACTTCGGTTCACCCCTCCACTTT. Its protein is CAWSVLDFGSPLHF.

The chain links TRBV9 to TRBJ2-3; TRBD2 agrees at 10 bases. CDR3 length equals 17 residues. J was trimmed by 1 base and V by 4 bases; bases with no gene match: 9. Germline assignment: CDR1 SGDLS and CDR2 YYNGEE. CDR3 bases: TGTGCCAGCAGCTACCTCGGGACTAGCGATGGCACAGATACGCAGTATTTT. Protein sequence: CASSYLGTSDGTDTQYF.

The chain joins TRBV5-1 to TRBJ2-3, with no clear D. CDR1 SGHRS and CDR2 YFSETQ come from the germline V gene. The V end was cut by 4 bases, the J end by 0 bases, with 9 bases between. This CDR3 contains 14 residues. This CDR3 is CASSGQASTDTQYF. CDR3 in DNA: TGCGCCAGCAGCGGGCAGGCTAGCACAGATACGCAGTATTTT.

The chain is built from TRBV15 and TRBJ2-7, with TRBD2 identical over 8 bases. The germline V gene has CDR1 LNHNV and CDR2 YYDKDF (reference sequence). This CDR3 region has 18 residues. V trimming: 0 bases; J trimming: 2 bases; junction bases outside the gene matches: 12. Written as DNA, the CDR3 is TGTGCCACCAGCAGAGATCGGGCCAGCGGGGGCCGCCCCTACGAGCAGTACTTC. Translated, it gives CATSRDRASGGRPYEQYF. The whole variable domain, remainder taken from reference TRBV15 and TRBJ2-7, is DAMVIQNPRYQVTQFGKPVTLSCSQTLNHNVMYWYQQKSSQAPKLLFHYYDKDFNNEADTPDNFQSRRPNTSFCFLDIRSPGLGDTAMYLCATSRDRASGGRPYEQYFGPGTRLTVT.

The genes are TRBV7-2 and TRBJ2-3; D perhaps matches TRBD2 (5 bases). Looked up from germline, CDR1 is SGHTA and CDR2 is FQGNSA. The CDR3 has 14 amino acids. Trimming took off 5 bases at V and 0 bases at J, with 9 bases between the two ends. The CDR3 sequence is CASSLTISTDTQYF. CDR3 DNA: TGTGCCAGCAGCCTGACTATTAGCACAGATACGCAGTATTTT.

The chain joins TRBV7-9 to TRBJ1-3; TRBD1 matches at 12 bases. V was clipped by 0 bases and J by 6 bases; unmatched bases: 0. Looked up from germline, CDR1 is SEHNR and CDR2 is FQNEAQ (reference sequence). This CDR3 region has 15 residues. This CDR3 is CASSLAGQGANTIYF. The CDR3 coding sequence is TGTGCCAGCAGCTTAGCGGGACAGGGGGCAAACACCATATATTTT.